This T cell receptor (beta chain) was documented in a study of T cell clonality in common variable immunodeficiency. Study conclusions and caveats: Common variable immunodeficiency TCR beta sequences reportedly had fewer deletions and N-nucleotide insertions.

Caucasian heritage predominated among both patients and controls. Heparinized whole blood, roughly 5 to 8.5 ml, came from each donor. V was clipped by 7 bases and J by 5 bases, with 17 bases between them. Per germline, CDR1 SQVTM and CDR2 ANQGSEA. This CDR3 is 13 amino acids long. This clone appeared many times. The antigen remains unidentified. The CDR3 extends 3 residues past the end of the read, so its final part is completed from the germline J gene. Repertoires were generated with immunoSEQ multiplex PCR, while TCRdb's copy carries only in-frame clones and drops some. The sample is made up of tens of thousands of clones, none counted only once.

The V and J genes are TRBV29-1 and TRBJ2-5; tentative D call: TRBD1 (6 bases). Input material: peripheral blood mononuclear cells. The receptor comes from a person aged 18 to 70 in good health. The CDR3 sequence is CSAQGVRGETQYF. The sequenced CDR3 bases are TGCAGCGCCCAAGGAGTGAGGGGGGAGACC.